This T cell receptor beta chain appears in the sequencing data of a study of T cell responses to AZD1222 COVID-19 vaccine. The V end lost 5 bases, the J end lost 2 bases, and 16 bases lay between the germline ends. The CDR3 has 16 residues. Germline-derived CDR1 and CDR2 are MDHEN and SYDVKM. Libraries were prepared by immunoSEQ multiplex PCR; TCRdb keeps only in-frame clonotypes and omits some of them. This table holds some 120,000 clones, roughly nine tenths found once. The V gene is TRBV28, the J gene TRBJ1-5; D is possibly TRBD1 (5 bases). The origin of this receptor is an adult in good health. The source material was peripheral blood, sampled on day 0 of AZD1222 vaccination. This CDR3 is CASSLPVGRGNQPQHF. CDR3 DNA sequence: TGTGCCAGCAGTCTTCCCGTGGGGCGCGGCAATCAGCCCCAGCATTTT.